The T cell receptor (beta chain) described here comes from a study of T cell responses to AZD1222 COVID-19 vaccine. Study-wide findings and caveats: Recipients of AZD1222 seropositive at baseline numbered only 6 or 7. With dominance at 160-218 and 743-854, vaccine-associated CD4 TCRs spanned spike. All repertoire sampling was performed exclusively after the peak T cell response.

The CDR3 has 16 amino acids. From germline, CDR1 is SEHNR and CDR2 FQNEAQ (reference sequence). Trimming took off 8 bases at V and 0 bases at J, with 17 bases between the two ends. This table comes from immunoSEQ multiplex PCR, and its TCRdb copy is limited to in-frame clones, with some not included. The table includes 100,000 to 150,000 clones, 75% to 90% detected once. Points on this clone: Its target is not known.

Sequenced here: peripheral blood, sampled on day 0 of MenACWY control vaccination. This chain uses TRBV7-9 with TRBJ1-5; no reliable D call. The TCR comes from an adult in good health. CDR3 sequence: CASSPGEEYSNQPQHF. The CDR3 DNA sequence: TGTGCCAGCTCCCCTGGGGAGGAGTATAGCAATCAGCCCCAGCATTTT.